This T cell receptor beta chain was retrieved from a study of blood T cell repertoires in COVID-19. Study information: PBMCs, B-cell-depleted T cells, or T cells provided the cDNA or gDNA that made up the material.

Assay used: immunoSEQ multiplex PCR; TCRdb lists only in-frame clones, some missing. The data hold some 330,000 clones, with over 85% observed a single time. Seattle patients were enrolled while actively infected and followed longitudinally. V lost 4 bases and J lost 1, with 17 bases in between. Germline lookup yields CDR1 SGHRS and CDR2 YFSETQ. The CDR3 totals 16 residues. The sequencing input was peripheral blood. This chain connects TRBV5-1 to TRBJ1-1, with D maybe TRBD1 (5 bases). The TCR sequence derives from a woman aged 25 to 45 with COVID-19, enrolled during active disease. CDR3 residues: CASSVGRLSGNTEAFF. The DNA for the CDR3 is TGCGCCAGCAGCGTGGGACGCCTCTCGGGGAACACTGAAGCTTTCTTT.